This T cell receptor beta chain was observed in a study of T cells after yellow fever vaccination. From germline, CDR1 is KGHSH and CDR2 LQKENI. V was trimmed by 3 bases and J by 1 base, leaving 17 bases between them. This CDR3 spans 17 amino acids. This clonotype turned up a few times. What it recognizes is unknown. Generation of TCR cDNA used 5'RACE template switching (which added a universal primer site and UMIs). TCRdb analysed the 5' RACE reads with MiXCR anew, one entry per CDR3 protein. The top ten clones hold around 37% of a sample with approximately 70,000 distinct CDR3 sequences, more than 6.5% of them seen once. Overall study findings and caveats: Primary-vaccination clones mostly resurfaced post-booster (nearly 97% CD4, 85% to 90% CD8). Weaker, the secondary response had a peak occurring faster, on day 5 versus 15.

The receptor's source is a man younger than 35 who received the YFV17D yellow fever vaccine. The sequenced sample was CD8+ T cells sorted from PBMCs, obtained 45 days after the first yellow fever vaccination. The V call is TRBV18, the J call TRBJ2-3; tentative D call: TRBD1 (6 bases). For the CDR3, the DNA is TGTGCCAGCTCACCCCCTGGGGGCGGCGAAGGCACAGATACGCAGTATTTT. It specifies CASSPPGGGEGTDTQYF.